The rows below give T cell receptor beta chains drawn from one sample of a study of CD8 T cells in ankylosing spondylitis. Each CDR3 protein is one row after TCRdb ran MiXCR on the 5' RACE reads. Of some 130,000 distinct CDR3 sequences listed, around 7.9% are singletons. Sequencing used blood, either unsorted or a sorted T cell fraction (not recorded which). The receptor set was obtained from a female donor with ankylosing spondylitis or in good health (not recorded which). The CDR3 runs from the conserved cysteine through the conserved F or W. A D gene is named only where the DNA matches it firmly. Clone size is shown for a subset of rows, as once, few, many or a class of expanded clone.

j_call,d_call,clone_size,cdr3_length,v_call,cdr3_nt,cdr3_aa
TRBJ1-2,NA,many,15,TRBV4-2,TGTGCCAGCAGCCAAGATCAACGGCAGTACTATGGCTACACCTTC,CASSQDQRQYYGYTF
TRBJ1-3,NA,many,14,TRBV5-1,TGCGCCAGCAGCTTTCAGAATTCAAGGGACACCATATATTTT,CASSFQNSRDTIYF
TRBJ2-1,TRBD2,many,16,TRBV5-1,TGCGCCAGCAGCTTAATAGCGGGGGGGCCGGACAATGAGCAGTTCTTC,CASSLIAGGPDNEQFF
TRBJ1-3,NA,many,16,TRBV7-8,TGTGCCAGCAGCCAAAACAGGTTAAGCTCTGGAAACACCATATATTTT,CASSQNRLSSGNTIYF
TRBJ2-3,TRBD2,many,15,TRBV5-1,TGCGCCAGCAGCTTTGAGCGGGGGGGACAAGATACGCAGTATTTT,CASSFERGGQDTQYF
TRBJ1-1,TRBD1,many,13,TRBV20-1,TGCAGTGCTAAGACAGGGCCTAACACTGAAGCTTTCTTT,CSAKTGPNTEAFF
TRBJ2-3,NA,many,13,TRBV12-3/TRBV12-4,TGTGCCAGCAGTCTACTAGACCTACATACGCAGTATTTT,CASSLLDLHTQYF
TRBJ1-4,NA,many,15,TRBV5-1,TGCGCCAGCAGCCTGAACGACGCAACTAATGAAAAACTGTTTTTT,CASSLNDATNEKLFF
TRBJ2-5,NA,few,13,TRBV2,TGTGCCAGCAGTGAGGTCCGTCAAGAGACCCAGTACTTC,CASSEVRQETQYF
TRBJ1-2,TRBD1,NA,19,TRBV6-5,TGTGCCAGCAGTTTAGCTTTCGGGAAAGGGGACAGGCCTAACTATGGCTACACCTTC,CASSLAFGKGDRPNYGYTF
TRBJ2-7,NA,many,12,TRBV28,TGTGCCAGCAGTCCACAAGCGGAGGAGCAGTACTTC,CASSPQAEEQYF
TRBJ2-7,NA,many,15,TRBV29-1,TGCAGCGTTGAAGATCGGCGGGGCCTCTCCTACGAGCAGTACTTC,CSVEDRRGLSYEQYF
TRBJ1-1,NA,many,13,TRBV30,TGTGCCTGGTCTAAGGGGCGTGACACTGAAGCTTTCTTT,CAWSKGRDTEAFF
TRBJ1-1,TRBD1,many,14,TRBV20-1,TGCAGTGCTAGAAATCCGGGACAGAGCACTGAAGCTTTCTTT,CSARNPGQSTEAFF
TRBJ2-5,NA,many,13,TRBV12-3/TRBV12-4,TGTGCCAGCAGTTTAGTTATACAAGAGACCCAGTACTTC,CASSLVIQETQYF
TRBJ1-1,NA,NA,13,TRBV6-2/TRBV6-3,TGTGCCAGCAGGGCGGCCCTAGGAACTGAAGCTTTCTTT,CASRAALGTEAFF
TRBJ1-1,NA,many,15,TRBV5-1,TGCGCCAGCAGCTTGGGAGAGGCCGTGGGGACTGAAGCTTTCTTT,CASSLGEAVGTEAFF
TRBJ1-1,NA,many,15,TRBV25-1,TGTGCCAGCAGTGACGAGGCCTTTCCCAACACTGAAGCTTTCTTT,CASSDEAFPNTEAFF
TRBJ1-2,TRBD1,many,12,TRBV30,TGTGCCTGCCCCGGGACAGAGTATGGCTACACCTTC,CACPGTEYGYTF
TRBJ1-2,NA,NA,19,TRBV5-1,TGCGCCAGCAGCCAATTCAGGGACGCCCAACCCCCCTGGAACTATGGCTACACCTTC,CASSQFRDAQPPWNYGYTF
TRBJ2-6,NA,NA,15,TRBV5-1,TGCGCCAGCAGCTGGGGGGACAGTGGGGCCAACGTCCTGACTTTC,CASSWGDSGANVLTF
TRBJ1-2,TRBD1,many,13,TRBV18,TGTGCCAGCCCAAGGACAGGGGCGGGTGGCTACACCTTC,CASPRTGAGGYTF
TRBJ1-6,TRBD1,many,14,TRBV19,TGTGCCAGTAGTACACAGGGGGTACTCACACCCCTCCACTTT,CASSTQGVLTPLHF
TRBJ1-3,NA,many,16,TRBV9,TGTGCCAGCAGCTCCCCCGGGGGAGAATCTGGAAACACCATATATTTT,CASSSPGGESGNTIYF
TRBJ2-7,NA,many,14,TRBV21-1,TGTGCCAGCAGCGTCGGGACTCTCTGCTACGAGCAGTACTTC,CASSVGTLCYEQYF